This entry features one T cell receptor beta chain sequence. What it binds is not known. The data stem from a study of shared clonotypes between healthy human individuals. Study-wide context: Participating donors consisted of a couple of women and a few men aged 18 to 49. Findings of the study overall: A limitation of the genetic and exposure-history diversity represented arose from few donors.

Authors' data handling: There were no quality scores in the junction-only immunoSEQ sequences, so filtering differed. The repertoire was sequenced with immunoSEQ multiplex PCR; TCRdb's copy has only in-frame clones and lacks some. The V and J calls and clone size are taken from that table; D and trimming were inferred from the DNA. The profile shows roughly 2.5 million clones, approximately 92% of them singletons. The CDR3 extends over 16 amino acids. Germline loops: CDR1 SGHVS, CDR2 FQNEAQ. V lost 4 bases and J lost 8, with 23 bases in between. Material for sequencing was naive CD4+ T cells sorted from blood. As to subset: CD45RA+ positively selected. This receptor was taken from a man younger than 35 in good health. This chain links TRBV7-8 with TRBJ1-2; D is unclear. Here the CDR3 DNA reads TGTGCCAGCAGCTGGGAGTTTGACCTAAATCCTGAGGGCTACACCTTC. It codes for CASSWEFDLNPEGYTF.